A selection of T cell receptor beta chains follows, all from one sample in a study of response to subunit inactivated influenza vaccine. TCRdb itself ran the RT-PCR reads through MiXCR, one entry per CDR3 protein. The table records around 710,000 distinct CDR3 sequences, roughly 13% of them present only once. The sequenced sample was PBMCs from blood, obtained less than 15 days before vaccination. The receptors here all came from a man aged 45 to 65 who received an inactivated influenza vaccine. The CDR3 runs from the conserved cysteine through the conserved F or W. Fields, in order: V gene, CDR3 length, J gene, D gene, clone size, CDR3 protein, CDR3 DNA. A D gene is named only where the DNA matches it firmly. Size is stated for part of the rows, as once, few or many counts, or as a class when the clone is expanded.

V: TRBV5-1
length: 14
J: TRBJ1-4
D: -
size: -
CDR3: CASRAGTTNEKLFF
DNA: TGCGCCAGCAGGGCCGGGACAACTAATGAAAAACTGTTTTTT

V: TRBV11-2
length: 14
J: TRBJ1-1
D: -
size: -
CDR3: CASSLNRLGHQAFF
DNA: TGTGCCAGCAGCTTAAATAGATTGGGGCATCAAGCTTTCTTT

V: TRBV15
length: 16
J: TRBJ2-7
D: TRBD1
size: few
CDR3: CATSRAGTGTIYEQYF
DNA: TGTGCCACCAGCAGAGCTGGGACAGGGACAATCTACGAGCAGTACTTC

V: TRBV7-2
length: 15
J: TRBJ2-5
D: -
size: -
CDR3: CASSLNTWFQETQYF
DNA: TGTGCCAGCAGCCTAAATACTTGGTTCCAAGAGACCCAGTACTTC

V: TRBV5-1
length: 16
J: TRBJ2-5
D: TRBD1
size: once
CDR3: CASSRKTGAREETQYF
DNA: TGCGCCAGCAGCAGGAAGACAGGGGCGAGAGAAGAGACCCAGTACTTC

V: TRBV28
length: 12
J: TRBJ2-7
D: -
size: few
CDR3: CASNDEVHEQYF
DNA: TGTGCCAGCAATGACGAGGTCCACGAGCAGTACTTC

V: TRBV7-9
length: 10
J: TRBJ2-5
D: -
size: few
CDR3: CASSIETQYF
DNA: TGTGCCAGCAGCATAGAGACCCAGTACTTC

V: TRBV2
length: 15
J: TRBJ2-1
D: TRBD2
size: few
CDR3: CASSVLAGVANEQFF
DNA: TGTGCCAGCAGTGTACTAGCGGGAGTTGCCAATGAGCAGTTCTTC

V: TRBV5-1
length: 12
J: TRBJ1-2
D: TRBD1
size: many
CDR3: CASSGDSYGYTF
DNA: TGCGCCAGCAGCGGGGACAGCTATGGCTACACCTTC

V: TRBV24-1
length: 12
J: TRBJ2-1
D: -
size: -
CDR3: CATSPSPRVQFF
DNA: TGTGCCACCAGCCCTAGCCCGCGCGTGCAGTTCTTC

V: TRBV4-1
length: 17
J: TRBJ2-3
D: TRBD1
size: few
CDR3: CASSQVGTGVRPDTQYF
DNA: TGCGCCAGCAGCCAGGTGGGGACAGGGGTTCGCCCAGATACGCAGTATTTT

V: TRBV12-3/TRBV12-4
length: 14
J: TRBJ2-7
D: -
size: -
CDR3: CASRAGPKSYEQYF
DNA: TGTGCCAGCAGGGCCGGGCCAAAATCCTACGAGCAGTACTTC

V: TRBV2
length: 13
J: TRBJ1-5
D: TRBD1
size: -
CDR3: CATCRDREQPQHF
DNA: TGTGCCACCTGCCGGGACAGGGAACAGCCCCAGCATTTT

V: TRBV20-1
length: 13
J: TRBJ2-7
D: -
size: -
CDR3: CSARDYRAYEQYF
DNA: TGCAGTGCTAGAGATTACAGGGCCTACGAGCAGTACTTC

V: TRBV6-2/TRBV6-3
length: 14
J: TRBJ2-7
D: TRBD1
size: few
CDR3: CASTLSGTGGQQYF
DNA: TGTGCCAGCACCCTCTCCGGGACAGGGGGCCAGCAGTACTTC

V: TRBV7-9
length: 15
J: TRBJ2-7
D: TRBD1
size: -
CDR3: CASSREDRGAYEQYF
DNA: TGTGCCAGCAGCCGCGAGGACAGGGGGGCCTACGAGCAGTACTTC

V: TRBV7-2
length: 13
J: TRBJ2-7
D: -
size: few
CDR3: CASSPRTTYEQYF
DNA: TGTGCCAGCAGCCCGCGGACCACCTACGAGCAGTACTTC

V: TRBV4-1
length: 15
J: TRBJ2-3
D: -
size: few
CDR3: CASSQESGWGLTNHF
DNA: TGCGCCAGCAGCCAAGAATCGGGGTGGGGGCTGACAAACCATTTT

V: TRBV3-1
length: 15
J: TRBJ2-7
D: -
size: few
CDR3: CASSQDSQGGDEQYF
DNA: TGTGCCAGCAGCCAAGATTCACAGGGAGGGGACGAGCAGTACTTC

V: TRBV20-1
length: 13
J: TRBJ2-5
D: TRBD1
size: few
CDR3: CSASKGGAETQYF
DNA: TGCAGTGCTAGCAAAGGGGGCGCGGAGACCCAGTACTTC

V: TRBV20-1
length: 16
J: TRBJ2-1
D: TRBD2
size: many
CDR3: CSAFTSSGREWGEQFF
DNA: TGCAGTGCTTTTACATCTAGCGGGAGGGAGTGGGGTGAGCAGTTCTTC

V: TRBV27
length: 17
J: TRBJ2-7
D: TRBD1
size: -
CDR3: CASILPSHRDRHYEQYF
DNA: TGTGCCAGCATTCTACCGTCCCACCGGGACAGACACTACGAGCAGTACTTC

V: TRBV10-3
length: 15
J: TRBJ1-2
D: -
size: few
CDR3: CAISARGGQNYGYTF
DNA: TGTGCCATCAGTGCGAGGGGGGGCCAGAACTATGGCTACACCTTC

V: TRBV6-5
length: 16
J: TRBJ2-1
D: TRBD2
size: once
CDR3: CASSYRLAGVGDEQFF
DNA: TGTGCCAGCAGTTATAGGCTAGCGGGGGTAGGCGATGAGCAGTTCTTC

V: TRBV14
length: 14
J: TRBJ1-1
D: -
size: few
CDR3: CASSQELQNTEAFF
DNA: TGTGCCAGCAGCCAAGAATTGCAGAACACTGAAGCTTTCTTT

V: TRBV7-2
length: 13
J: TRBJ2-5
D: -
size: few
CDR3: CASSLLWEETQYF
DNA: TGTGCCAGCAGCTTGCTATGGGAGGAGACCCAGTACTTC

V: TRBV6-2/TRBV6-3
length: 16
J: TRBJ2-3
D: -
size: -
CDR3: CASSSPPDSFTDTQYF
DNA: TGTGCCAGCAGTTCTCCTCCGGACAGTTTCACAGATACGCAGTATTTT

V: TRBV10-3
length: 14
J: TRBJ2-5
D: TRBD1
size: medium-sized
CDR3: CAISRAGGGETQYF
DNA: TGTGCCATCAGTCGGGCAGGGGGCGGAGAGACCCAGTACTTC

V: TRBV14
length: 16
J: TRBJ2-1
D: -
size: -
CDR3: CASSHLVGLGRNEQFF
DNA: TGTGCCAGCAGCCATCTAGTGGGCCTAGGGAGGAATGAGCAGTTCTTC

V: TRBV9
length: 15
J: TRBJ2-1
D: -
size: -
CDR3: CASSGAAGPSYEQFF
DNA: TGTGCCAGCAGCGGGGCGGCGGGACCTTCGTATGAGCAGTTCTTC

V: TRBV7-2
length: 14
J: TRBJ2-7
D: -
size: few
CDR3: CASSRPAFSYEQYF
DNA: TGTGCCAGCAGCCGACCGGCATTCTCCTACGAGCAGTACTTC

V: TRBV29-1
length: 14
J: TRBJ2-7
D: TRBD2
size: many
CDR3: CSVTLAGGTYEQYF
DNA: TGCAGCGTGACACTAGCGGGGGGTACCTACGAGCAGTACTTC

V: TRBV4-3
length: 17
J: TRBJ2-2
D: -
size: few
CDR3: CASSQGIGVGDTGELFF
DNA: TGCGCCAGCAGCCAAGGAATAGGGGTAGGGGACACCGGGGAGCTGTTTTTT

V: TRBV20-1
length: 14
J: TRBJ2-5
D: TRBD2
size: few
CDR3: CSADETSAQETQYF
DNA: TGCAGTGCTGACGAAACTAGCGCCCAAGAGACCCAGTACTTC

V: TRBV27
length: 15
J: TRBJ2-2
D: -
size: few
CDR3: CASTQRALNTGELFF
DNA: TGTGCCAGCACCCAAAGGGCCCTTAACACCGGGGAGCTGTTTTTT

V: TRBV29-1
length: 11
J: TRBJ1-1
D: -
size: many
CDR3: CSVAHNTEAFF
DNA: TGCAGCGTTGCCCATAACACTGAAGCTTTCTTT

V: TRBV6-1
length: 13
J: TRBJ1-1
D: -
size: -
CDR3: CASSERGDTEAFF
DNA: TGTGCCAGCAGTGAACGGGGGGACACTGAAGCTTTCTTT

V: TRBV12-3/TRBV12-4
length: 13
J: TRBJ2-3
D: -
size: -
CDR3: CASSEVQGYTQYF
DNA: TGTGCCAGCAGCGAAGTACAGGGTTATACGCAGTATTTT

V: TRBV6-1
length: 17
J: TRBJ2-5
D: -
size: once
CDR3: CASSPQAGAGWEETQYF
DNA: TGTGCCAGCAGTCCCCAGGCGGGGGCAGGGTGGGAAGAGACCCAGTACTTC

V: TRBV9
length: 15
J: TRBJ2-7
D: TRBD2
size: -
CDR3: CASSPRAGEFVEQYF
DNA: TGTGCCAGCAGCCCAAGGGCGGGAGAATTTGTCGAGCAGTACTTC

V: TRBV14
length: 14
J: TRBJ2-3
D: -
size: -
CDR3: CASSQQIHTDTQYF
DNA: TGTGCCAGCAGCCAACAGATCCACACAGATACGCAGTATTTT

V: TRBV6-2/TRBV6-3
length: 17
J: TRBJ2-5
D: TRBD2
size: -
CDR3: CASSYSPSGGARETQYF
DNA: TGTGCCAGCAGTTACTCTCCTAGCGGGGGGGCTCGGGAGACCCAGTACTTC

V: TRBV6-2/TRBV6-3
length: 14
J: TRBJ2-4
D: -
size: few
CDR3: CASGGGGRGNIQYF
DNA: TGTGCCAGCGGCGGGGGCGGGAGAGGAAACATTCAGTACTTC

V: TRBV7-9
length: 13
J: TRBJ2-3
D: -
size: few
CDR3: CASSLTSKDTQYF
DNA: TGTGCCAGCAGCCTCACTAGCAAAGATACGCAGTATTTT

V: TRBV4-1
length: 16
J: TRBJ1-4
D: -
size: -
CDR3: CASSQSRTGPNEKLFF
DNA: TGCGCCAGCAGCCAGAGCCGGACGGGCCCTAATGAAAAACTGTTTTTT

V: TRBV28
length: 11
J: TRBJ2-2
D: -
size: few
CDR3: CASSFSEKLFF
DNA: TGTGCCAGCAGTTTTTCAGAAAAGCTGTTTTTT

V: TRBV12-3/TRBV12-4
length: 14
J: TRBJ2-7
D: -
size: many
CDR3: CASSLHVATYEQYF
DNA: TGTGCCAGCAGTTTGCACGTAGCAACCTACGAGCAGTACTTC

V: TRBV30
length: 12
J: TRBJ2-3
D: -
size: -
CDR3: CAWRVSRDTQYF
DNA: TGTGCCTGGAGAGTGTCGAGGGATACGCAGTATTTT

V: TRBV29-1
length: 14
J: TRBJ2-7
D: TRBD1
size: -
CDR3: CSVDGTGRGYEQYF
DNA: TGCAGCGTTGATGGGACAGGGAGGGGGTACGAGCAGTACTTC

V: TRBV7-2
length: 13
J: TRBJ2-1
D: -
size: -
CDR3: CASSWTTYNEQFF
DNA: TGTGCCAGCAGTTGGACAACCTACAATGAGCAGTTCTTC

V: TRBV7-2
length: 15
J: TRBJ2-7
D: TRBD2
size: -
CDR3: CASSTRAGGPYEQYF
DNA: TGTGCCAGCAGCACAAGGGCGGGGGGCCCCTACGAGCAGTACTTC

V: TRBV4-3
length: 16
J: TRBJ2-3
D: -
size: few
CDR3: CASSQVRGGSTDTQYF
DNA: TGCGCCAGCAGCCAAGTTCGTGGGGGTAGCACAGATACGCAGTATTTT

V: TRBV5-1
length: 14
J: TRBJ2-5
D: -
size: -
CDR3: CASSLANYQETQYF
DNA: TGCGCCAGCAGCTTGGCCAACTACCAAGAGACCCAGTACTTC

V: TRBV12-3/TRBV12-4
length: 15
J: TRBJ2-7
D: TRBD1
size: many
CDR3: CASSRPGQGAGEQYF
DNA: TGTGCCAGCAGTCGACCTGGACAGGGAGCAGGCGAGCAGTACTTC